This note documents a single T cell receptor (beta chain) sequence. The antigen remains unidentified. This sample is part of a study of CD8+ T cells in alopecia areata. Overall study findings and caveats: Relative to normal scalp, lesional scalp, especially alopecia totalis/universalis, showed higher clonality.

The germline gives CDR1 MGHDK, CDR2 SYGVNS. V shed 5 bases and J 14 bases; nucleotides not matched to a gene: 16. This CDR3 comprises 16 residues. Extraction of RNA preceded its reverse transcription into cDNA, which served as the sequencing template. Some clones are missing from TCRdb's copy, which holds only in-frame ones; the method was immunoSEQ multiplex PCR. In the table there are over 150,000 clones, around 50% of which are singletons. The chain combines TRBV25-1 with TRBJ1-6; 9 bases agree with TRBD1. The clonotype comes from a human donor in good health. Sequenced input: CD8+ T cells sorted from blood. CDR3 protein: CASSKAGTGMSLTLHF. CDR3 DNA sequence: TGTGCCAGCAGTAAAGCCGGGACAGGGATGTCTTTGACCCTCCACTTT.